This is a list of T cell receptor beta chains from one sample in a study of technical replicates of blood from a handful of donors. Measured with immunoSEQ multiplex PCR; TCRdb has only the in-frame clones, and not every one. The sample yields 75,000 to 95,000 clones, less than 95% seen once. Sequencing used T cells isolated from PBMCs. These receptors were taken from a human donor in good health. The CDR3 runs from the conserved cysteine through the conserved F or W. The D gene is left open where the match is weak.

>TRBJ1-2|-|TRBV28|15
CASSEGSAANYGYTF
TGTGCCAGTTCGGAGGGGTCGGCCGCTAACTATGGCTACACCTTC
>TRBJ1-1|TRBD1|TRBV5-1|14
CASSKGQGNTEAFF
TGCGCCAGCAGTAAGGGACAGGGGAACACTGAAGCTTTCTTT
>TRBJ2-3|-|TRBV21-1|19
CASSPGGIWHRGQQDTQYF
TGTGCCAGCAGCCCCGGAGGAATTTGGCACAGGGGGCAGCAGGATACGCAGTATTTT
>TRBJ2-3|TRBD2|TRBV15|18
CATSSPLPAGGLADTQYF
TGTGCCACCAGCAGTCCCCTACCCGCGGGGGGGCTGGCAGATACGCAGTATTTT
>TRBJ1-2|TRBD1|TRBV4-1|16
CASSYDRGQGYYGYTF
TGCGCCAGCAGCTATGACAGGGGGCAGGGATACTATGGCTACACCTTC
>TRBJ2-6|-|TRBV5-4|15
CASSLGRAGANVLTF
TGTGCCAGCAGCTTGGGCAGGGCTGGGGCCAACGTCCTGACTTTC
>TRBJ1-1|TRBD1|TRBV30|14
CAWIRDRAIFEAFF
TGTGCCTGGATCCGAGACAGGGCCATCTTTGAAGCTTTCTTT
>TRBJ1-6|TRBD1|TRBV9|15
CASSVEAGGNSPLHF
TGTGCCAGCAGCGTAGAGGCAGGGGGTAATTCACCCCTCCACTTT
>TRBJ1-4|TRBD1|TRBV19|17
CASSSPTGSFGNEKLFF
TGTGCCAGTAGTTCCCCGACAGGGTCATTCGGTAATGAAAAACTGTTTTTT
>TRBJ1-2|-|TRBV28|13
CASRAQTNYGYTF
TGTGCCAGCAGAGCACAGACTAACTATGGCTACACCTTC
>TRBJ1-1|-|TRBV13|15
CASSLGSPGLTEAFF
TGTGCCAGCAGCTTAGGATCCCCAGGGCTCACTGAAGCTTTCTTT
>TRBJ2-7|TRBD1|TRBV11-3|14
CASSLLQGSNEQYF
TGTGCCAGCAGCTTGTTACAGGGGTCAAATGAGCAGTACTTC
>TRBJ2-7|-|TRBV5-1|14
CASSFGVDSYEQYF
TGCGCCAGCAGCTTCGGAGTGGACTCATACGAGCAGTACTTC
>TRBJ2-1|-|TRBV2|13
CASETEIYNEQFF
TGTGCCAGTGAAACAGAAATCTACAATGAGCAGTTCTTC
>TRBJ2-2|TRBD2|TRBV6-1|16
CASSESAGGYTGELFF
TGTGCCAGCAGTGAAAGTGCGGGGGGCTACACCGGGGAGCTGTTTTTT
>TRBJ2-3|-|TRBV6-4|14
CASSMEESTDTQYF
TGTGCCAGCAGTATGGAGGAAAGCACAGATACGCAGTATTTT
>TRBJ2-1|TRBD1|TRBV5-4|16
CASSSLGQGVENEQFF
TGTGCCAGCAGCTCCCTGGGCCAGGGGGTTGAAAATGAGCAGTTCTTC
>TRBJ1-2|-|TRBV7-9|15
CASSLGEWQGNGYTF
TGTGCCAGCAGCTTAGGAGAGTGGCAGGGGAATGGCTACACCTTC